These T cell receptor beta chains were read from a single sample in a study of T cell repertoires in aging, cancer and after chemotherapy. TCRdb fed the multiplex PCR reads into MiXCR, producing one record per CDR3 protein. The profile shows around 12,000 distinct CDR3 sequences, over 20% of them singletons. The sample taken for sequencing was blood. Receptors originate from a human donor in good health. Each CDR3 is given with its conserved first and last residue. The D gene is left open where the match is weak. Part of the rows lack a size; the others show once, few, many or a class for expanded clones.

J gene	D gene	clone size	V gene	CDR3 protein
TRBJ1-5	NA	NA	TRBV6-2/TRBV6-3	CASSYSGQMNQPQHF
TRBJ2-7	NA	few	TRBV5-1	CASSLSGGTYYEQYF
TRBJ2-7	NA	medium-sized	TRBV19	CASSYGGARNEQYF
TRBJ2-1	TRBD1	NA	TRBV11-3	CASSTRDSYNEQFF
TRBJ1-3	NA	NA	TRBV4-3	CASSQDKGAGNTIYF
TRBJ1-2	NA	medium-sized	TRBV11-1	CASSLGRGGYTF
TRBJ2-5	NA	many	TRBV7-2	CASSPMRDGETQYF
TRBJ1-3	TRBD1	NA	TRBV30	CAWYRTGVPYSGNTIYF
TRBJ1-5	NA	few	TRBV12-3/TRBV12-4	CASGLVQSGQPQHF
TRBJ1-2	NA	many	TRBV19	CASSIARGGEGGYTF
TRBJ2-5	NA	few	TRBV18	CASSPQNTETQYF